The T cell receptor (beta chain) under discussion was sequenced for a study of cytomegalovirus exposure and HLA in healthy donors. The repertoire was sequenced with immunoSEQ multiplex PCR; TCRdb's copy has only in-frame clones and lacks some. This sample carries tens of thousands of clones, about 94% of them seen once, and the ten largest clones take approximately 3%. Sequencing was done on a sample of PBMCs. This clonotype originated in a woman in her late teens or twenties in good health and CMV-seropositive.

The chain's CDR3 is CASSQGDRGFFNQPQHF. CDR3 in DNA: TGTGCCAGCAGCCAGGGGGACAGGGGGTTCTTCAATCAGCCCCAGCATTTT. The genes are TRBV4-2 and TRBJ1-5, with 11 bases fitting TRBD1. The length of the CDR3 is 17 residues. Per germline, CDR1 LGHNA and CDR2 YNFKEQ. The junction had 7 bases not matched to a gene; V was cut back by 3 bases and J by 3 bases.